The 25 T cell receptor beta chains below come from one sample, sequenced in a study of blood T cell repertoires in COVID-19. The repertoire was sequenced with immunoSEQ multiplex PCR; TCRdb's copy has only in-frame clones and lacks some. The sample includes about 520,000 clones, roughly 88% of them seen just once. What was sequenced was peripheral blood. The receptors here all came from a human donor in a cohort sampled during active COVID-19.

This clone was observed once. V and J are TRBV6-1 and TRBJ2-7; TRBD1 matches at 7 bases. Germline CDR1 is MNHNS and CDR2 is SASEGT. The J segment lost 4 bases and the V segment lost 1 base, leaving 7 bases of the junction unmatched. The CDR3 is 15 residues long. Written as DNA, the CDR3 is TGTGCCAGCAGTGAAGATTTAAGCAGGGGGTACGAGCAGTACTTC. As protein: CASSEDLSRGYEQYF.

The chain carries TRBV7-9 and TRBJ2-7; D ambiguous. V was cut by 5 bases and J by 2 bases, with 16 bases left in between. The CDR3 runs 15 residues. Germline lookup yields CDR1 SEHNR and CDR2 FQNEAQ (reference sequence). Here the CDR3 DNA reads TGTGCCAGCAGCCCCCAAGTGGCGGAAGCCTACGAGCAGTACTTC. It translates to CASSPQVAEAYEQYF.

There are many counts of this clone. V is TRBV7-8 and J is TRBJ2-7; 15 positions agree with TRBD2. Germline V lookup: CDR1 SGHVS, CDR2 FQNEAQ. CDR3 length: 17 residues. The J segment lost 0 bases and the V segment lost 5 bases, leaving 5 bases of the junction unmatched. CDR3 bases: TGTGCCAGCAGCGGGACTAGCGGGAGGAGGGGCTCCTACGAGCAGTACTTC. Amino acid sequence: CASSGTSGRRGSYEQYF.

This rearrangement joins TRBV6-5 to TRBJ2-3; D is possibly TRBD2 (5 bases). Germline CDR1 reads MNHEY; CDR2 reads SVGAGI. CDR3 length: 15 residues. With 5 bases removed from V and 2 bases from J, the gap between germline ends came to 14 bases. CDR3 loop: CASSPTSGHTDTQYF. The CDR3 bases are TGTGCCAGCAGTCCGACGAGCGGCCACACAGATACGCAGTATTTT.

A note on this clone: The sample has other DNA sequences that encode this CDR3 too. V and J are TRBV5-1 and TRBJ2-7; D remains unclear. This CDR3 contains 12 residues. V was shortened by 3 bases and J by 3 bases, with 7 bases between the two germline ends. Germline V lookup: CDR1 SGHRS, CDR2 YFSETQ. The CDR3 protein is CASSSSSYEQYF. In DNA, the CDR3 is TGCGCCAGCAGCTCCTCCAGCTACGAGCAGTACTTC.

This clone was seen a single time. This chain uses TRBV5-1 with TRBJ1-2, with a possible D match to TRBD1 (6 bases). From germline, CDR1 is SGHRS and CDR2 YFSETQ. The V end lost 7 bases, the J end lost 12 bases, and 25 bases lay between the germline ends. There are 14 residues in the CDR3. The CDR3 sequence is CASASEGQGSMHTF. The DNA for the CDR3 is TGCGCCAGCGCCTCTGAGGGTCAGGGGTCTATGCACACCTTC.

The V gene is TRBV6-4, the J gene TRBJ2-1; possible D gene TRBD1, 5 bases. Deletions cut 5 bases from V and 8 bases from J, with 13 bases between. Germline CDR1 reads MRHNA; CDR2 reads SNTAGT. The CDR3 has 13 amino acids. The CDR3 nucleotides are TGTGCCAGCAGTTCTATCGAGACAGATGAGCAGTTCTTC. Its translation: CASSSIETDEQFF.

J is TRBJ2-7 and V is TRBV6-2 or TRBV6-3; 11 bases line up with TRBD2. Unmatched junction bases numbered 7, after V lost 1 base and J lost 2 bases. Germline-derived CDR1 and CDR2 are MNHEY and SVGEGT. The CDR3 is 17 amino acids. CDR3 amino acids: CASSYWRTSGFTYEQYF. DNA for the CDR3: TGTGCCAGCAGTTACTGGAGGACTAGCGGGTTTACCTACGAGCAGTACTTC.

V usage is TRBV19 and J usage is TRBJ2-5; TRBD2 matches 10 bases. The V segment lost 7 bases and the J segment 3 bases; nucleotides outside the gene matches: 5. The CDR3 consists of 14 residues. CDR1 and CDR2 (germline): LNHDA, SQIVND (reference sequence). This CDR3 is CASTPSGREETQYF. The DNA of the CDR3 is TGTGCCAGTACCCCCAGCGGGAGGGAAGAGACCCAGTACTTC.

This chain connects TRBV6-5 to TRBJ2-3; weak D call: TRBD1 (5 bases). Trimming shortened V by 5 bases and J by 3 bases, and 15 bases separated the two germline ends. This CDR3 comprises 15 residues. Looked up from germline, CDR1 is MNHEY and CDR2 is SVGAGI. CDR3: CASSRTGRPTDTQYF. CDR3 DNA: TGTGCCAGCAGTAGAACAGGCCGTCCAACAGATACGCAGTATTTT.

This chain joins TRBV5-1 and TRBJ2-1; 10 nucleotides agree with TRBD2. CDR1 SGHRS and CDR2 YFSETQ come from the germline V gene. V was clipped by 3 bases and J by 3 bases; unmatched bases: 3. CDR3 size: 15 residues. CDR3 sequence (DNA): TGCGCCAGCAGCTCCGGGACTAGCGACTACAATGAGCAGTTCTTC. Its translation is CASSSGTSDYNEQFF.

DNA for the CDR3: TGTGCCAGCAGCGTAGACACTAGCGGGGGGACAGATACGCAGTATTTT. This codes for CASSVDTSGGTDTQYF. The chain combines TRBV9 with TRBJ2-3; TRBD2 agrees at 12 bases. CDR3 length: 16 residues. CDR1 SGDLS and CDR2 YYNGEE come from the germline V gene. The ends lost 0 bases at V and 3 bases at J; junction bases unmatched: 2. Based on the CDR3 plus reference TRBV9 and TRBJ2-3, the full variable domain is DSGVTQTPKHLITATGQRVTLRCSPRSGDLSVYWYQQSLDQGLQFLIQYYNGEERAKGNILERFSAQQFPDLHSELNLSSLELGDSALYFCASSVDTSGGTDTQYFGPGTRLTVL.

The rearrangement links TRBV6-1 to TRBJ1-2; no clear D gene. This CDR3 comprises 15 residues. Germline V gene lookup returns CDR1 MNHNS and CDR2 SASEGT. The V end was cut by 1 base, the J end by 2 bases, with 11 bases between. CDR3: CASSEVDGGNYGYTF. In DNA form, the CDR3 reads TGTGCCAGCAGTGAAGTAGACGGAGGGAACTATGGCTACACCTTC.

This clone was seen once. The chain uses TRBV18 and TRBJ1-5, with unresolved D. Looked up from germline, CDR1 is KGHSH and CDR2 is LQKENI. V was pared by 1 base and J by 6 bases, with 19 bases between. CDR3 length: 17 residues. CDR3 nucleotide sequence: TGTGCCAGCTCACCACGCAAGGCAATCCTAGCTACTCAGCCCCAGCATTTT. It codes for CASSPRKAILATQPQHF.

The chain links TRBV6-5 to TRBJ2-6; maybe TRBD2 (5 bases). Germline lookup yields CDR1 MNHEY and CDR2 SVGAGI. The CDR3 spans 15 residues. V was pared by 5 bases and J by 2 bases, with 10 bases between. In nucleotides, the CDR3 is TGTGCCAGCAGTCAGAGGGCGGCTGGGGCCAACGTCCTGACTTTC. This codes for CASSQRAAGANVLTF.

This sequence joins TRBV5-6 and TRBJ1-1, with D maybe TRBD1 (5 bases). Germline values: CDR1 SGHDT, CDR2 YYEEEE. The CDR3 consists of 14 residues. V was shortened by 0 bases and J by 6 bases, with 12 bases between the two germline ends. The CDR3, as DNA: TGTGCCAGCAGCTTGGGGCAGGGAATAGCTGAAGCTTTCTTT. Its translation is CASSLGQGIAEAFF. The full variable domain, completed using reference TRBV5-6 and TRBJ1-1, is DAGVTQSPTHLIKTRGQQVTLRCSPKSGHDTVSWYQQALGQGPQFIFQYYEEEERQRGNFPDRFSGHQFPNYSSELNVNALLLGDSALYLCASSLGQGIAEAFFGQGTRLTVV.

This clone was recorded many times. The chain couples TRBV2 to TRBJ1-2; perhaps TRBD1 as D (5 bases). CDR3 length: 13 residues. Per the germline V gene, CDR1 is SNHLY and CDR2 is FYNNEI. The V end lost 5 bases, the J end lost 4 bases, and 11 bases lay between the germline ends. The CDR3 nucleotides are TGTGCCAGCAGTCCACAGGAGATCTATGGCTACACCTTC. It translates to CASSPQEIYGYTF.

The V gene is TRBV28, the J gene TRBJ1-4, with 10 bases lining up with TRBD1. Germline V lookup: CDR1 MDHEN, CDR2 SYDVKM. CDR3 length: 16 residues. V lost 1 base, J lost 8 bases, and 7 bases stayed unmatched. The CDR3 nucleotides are TGTGCCAGCAGTTTATATTACGGGACAGGGGACGAAAAACTGTTTTTT. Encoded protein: CASSLYYGTGDEKLFF.

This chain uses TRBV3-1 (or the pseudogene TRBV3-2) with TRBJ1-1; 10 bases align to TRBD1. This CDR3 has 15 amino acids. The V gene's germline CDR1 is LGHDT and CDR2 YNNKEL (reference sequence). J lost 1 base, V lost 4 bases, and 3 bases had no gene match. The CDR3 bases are TGTGCCAGCAGCCCTAGGGACAGGGGGAACACTGAAGCTTTCTTT. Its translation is CASSPRDRGNTEAFF.

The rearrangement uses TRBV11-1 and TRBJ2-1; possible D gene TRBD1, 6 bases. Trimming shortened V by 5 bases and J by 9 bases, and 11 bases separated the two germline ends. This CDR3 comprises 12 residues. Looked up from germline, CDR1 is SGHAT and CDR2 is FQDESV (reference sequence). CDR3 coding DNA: TGTGCCAGCAGCCATACAGGGACTGAGCAGTTCTTC. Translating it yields CASSHTGTEQFF.

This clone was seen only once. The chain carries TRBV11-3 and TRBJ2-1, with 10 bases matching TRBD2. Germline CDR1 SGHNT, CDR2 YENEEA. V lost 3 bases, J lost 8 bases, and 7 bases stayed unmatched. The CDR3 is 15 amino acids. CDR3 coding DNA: TGTGCCAGCAGCTTTGCCGCTAGCGGGAGATATGAGCAGTTCTTC. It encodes CASSFAASGRYEQFF.

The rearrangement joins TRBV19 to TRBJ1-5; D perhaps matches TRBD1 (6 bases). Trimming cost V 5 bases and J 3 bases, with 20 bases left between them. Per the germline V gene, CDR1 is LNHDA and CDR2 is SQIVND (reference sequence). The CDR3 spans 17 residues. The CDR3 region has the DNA TGTGCCAGTAGTCCCACTACAGGGCGACGGGTCAATCAGCCCCAGCATTTT. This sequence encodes CASSPTTGRRVNQPQHF.

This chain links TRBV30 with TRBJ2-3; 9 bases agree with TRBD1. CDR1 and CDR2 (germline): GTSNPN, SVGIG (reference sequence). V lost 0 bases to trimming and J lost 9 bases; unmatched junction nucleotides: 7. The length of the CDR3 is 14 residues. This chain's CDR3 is CAWSVLGQGFTQYF. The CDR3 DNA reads TGTGCCTGGAGTGTACTGGGACAGGGATTCACGCAGTATTTT.

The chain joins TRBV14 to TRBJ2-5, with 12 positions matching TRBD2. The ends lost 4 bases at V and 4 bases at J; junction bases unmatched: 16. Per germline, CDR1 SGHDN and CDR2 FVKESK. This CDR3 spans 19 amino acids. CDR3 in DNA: TGTGCCAGCAGCCCCTACCTGCCGCGACTAGCGGGAGTACGAGAGACCCAGTACTTC. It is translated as CASSPYLPRLAGVRETQYF.

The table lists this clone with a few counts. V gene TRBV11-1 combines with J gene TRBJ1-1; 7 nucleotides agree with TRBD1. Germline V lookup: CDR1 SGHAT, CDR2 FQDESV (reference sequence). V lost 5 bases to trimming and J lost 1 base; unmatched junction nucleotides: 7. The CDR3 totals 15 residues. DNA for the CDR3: TGTGCCAGCAGCCCCACCGGGACAGCGAACACTGAAGCTTTCTTT. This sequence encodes CASSPTGTANTEAFF.